Detailed here is one TCR beta chain. What it binds is unknown. The CDR3 totals 15 residues. With V trimmed by 0 bases and J by 10 bases, 9 bases remained unmatched. Germline V CDR1 and CDR2: MGHRA, YSYEKL. The data were obtained in a study of shared clonotypes between healthy human individuals. The wider study: The plates for each donor numbered three CD4 naive, three CD4 memory, two CD8 naive and one CD8 memory. Study results and limitations: Sharing across four donors was highest in naive CD4 (roughly 5%) and lowest in memory CD8 (roughly 0.4%). Few donors limited the genetic and exposure-history diversity represented.

Data came from immunoSEQ multiplex PCR; TCRdb stores just in-frame clones and leaves some out. The sample holds roughly 720,000 clones, roughly 88% seen once. The TCR comes from a man younger than 35 in good health. Some clones in this sample may be carry-over from other donors' samples. This chain joins TRBV4-1 and TRBJ2-4; 7 nucleotides line up with TRBD2. Sequencing was done on a sample of memory CD8+ T cells from PBMCs. Subset: CD45RO+ cells pooled with CCR7-negative TemRA cells. The CDR3: CASSQDRGGVVIQYF. The CDR3 DNA follows: TGCGCCAGCAGCCAAGATCGTGGGGGGGTGGTAATTCAGTACTTC.